Listed below are T cell receptor beta chains from one sample, sequenced in a study of lymphopenia after photon versus proton radiotherapy. Method: immunoSEQ multiplex PCR; TCRdb's copy keeps in-frame clones and lacks some. The table shows 45,000 to 65,000 clones, with more than 85% occurring only once. The starting material was peripheral blood, obtained from a patient treated with photon-based radiotherapy. The origin of the receptors is a woman in her thirties or forties with cholangiocarcinoma. CDR3s include the opening cysteine and the closing phenylalanine or tryptophan.

len: 14; v_gene: TRBV7-2; j_gene: TRBJ1-1; CDR3aa: CASTTGPINTEAFF
len: 13; v_gene: TRBV5-5; j_gene: TRBJ1-1; CDR3aa: CASSPPRSQEAFF
len: 14; v_gene: TRBV5-1; j_gene: TRBJ1-2; CDR3aa: CASSPEGTGYGYTF
len: 15; v_gene: TRBV6-6; j_gene: TRBJ2-7; CDR3aa: CASRGTSGSSYEQYF
len: 12; v_gene: TRBV4-3; j_gene: TRBJ2-5; CDR3aa: CASSRGSETQYF
len: 16; v_gene: TRBV5-1; j_gene: TRBJ1-3; CDR3aa: CASSRGPLLSGNTIYF
len: 17; v_gene: TRBV5-6; j_gene: TRBJ1-1; CDR3aa: CASSLLVRGYGGTEAFF
len: 14; v_gene: TRBV27; j_gene: TRBJ2-1; CDR3aa: CASRAGQAYNEQFF
len: 13; v_gene: TRBV6-1; j_gene: TRBJ2-7; CDR3aa: CASSGTGIYEQYF
len: 15; v_gene: TRBV19; j_gene: TRBJ1-3; CDR3aa: CASSIDRNGGNTIYF
len: 14; v_gene: TRBV6-6; j_gene: TRBJ1-3; CDR3aa: CASSLGGDGNTIYF
len: 12; v_gene: TRBV6-1; j_gene: TRBJ1-2; CDR3aa: CASRRTSDGYTF
len: 17; v_gene: TRBV5-1; j_gene: TRBJ2-7; CDR3aa: CASSLTPLSGGTYEQYF
len: 14; v_gene: TRBV6-6; j_gene: TRBJ2-7; CDR3aa: CASSGAGGRYEQYF
len: 15; v_gene: TRBV7-7; j_gene: TRBJ2-2; CDR3aa: CASSPSTGNTGELFF
len: 16; v_gene: TRBV2; j_gene: TRBJ1-1; CDR3aa: CASSGGRGAARTEAFF
len: 14; v_gene: TRBV30; j_gene: TRBJ2-7; CDR3aa: CAWSVGTGAYEQYF
len: 13; v_gene: TRBV2; j_gene: TRBJ2-3; CDR3aa: CASSPPSRDTQYF
len: 14; v_gene: TRBV5-4; j_gene: TRBJ2-5; CDR3aa: CASSLVGGGETQYF
len: 13; v_gene: TRBV6-5; j_gene: TRBJ1-5; CDR3aa: CASRKTGNQPQHF
len: 15; v_gene: TRBV7-9; j_gene: TRBJ1-1; CDR3aa: CASSRGGAGKTEAFF
len: 12; v_gene: TRBV11-2; j_gene: TRBJ1-1; CDR3aa: CASSFGDTEAFF
len: 15; v_gene: TRBV15; j_gene: TRBJ2-1; CDR3aa: CATSRAGGGHNEQFF
len: 15; v_gene: TRBV5-6; j_gene: TRBJ1-2; CDR3aa: CASSLGEVANYGYTF
len: 15; v_gene: TRBV2; j_gene: TRBJ2-7; CDR3aa: CASIRGRSGDNEQYF
len: 13; v_gene: TRBV29-1; j_gene: TRBJ1-5; CDR3aa: CSALSQGNQPQHF
len: 16; v_gene: TRBV5-4; j_gene: TRBJ1-2; CDR3aa: CASSLVGRGTFYGYTF
len: 12; v_gene: TRBV11-2; j_gene: TRBJ2-5; CDR3aa: CASSQTQETQYF
len: 14; v_gene: TRBV7-2; j_gene: TRBJ1-4; CDR3aa: CASSSTGGYEKLFF
len: 18; v_gene: TRBV2; j_gene: TRBJ1-5; CDR3aa: CASSAYFGTAYSNQPQHF
len: 15; v_gene: TRBV11-2; j_gene: TRBJ1-2; CDR3aa: CASSPHTGFDYGYTF
len: 13; v_gene: TRBV5-1; j_gene: TRBJ1-2; CDR3aa: CASSLQGDYGYTF
len: 14; v_gene: TRBV4-3; j_gene: TRBJ1-5; CDR3aa: CASSTGVSNQPQHF
len: 15; v_gene: TRBV28; j_gene: TRBJ1-5; CDR3aa: CASSTPGTDRQPQHF
len: 14; v_gene: TRBV25-1; j_gene: TRBJ2-7; CDR3aa: CASSAGSQGYEQYF
len: 16; v_gene: TRBV5-1; j_gene: TRBJ2-2; CDR3aa: CASVPVGTGHTGELFF
len: 17; v_gene: TRBV15; j_gene: TRBJ1-2; CDR3aa: CATSRDTSRDRIYGYTF
len: 10; v_gene: TRBV20-1; j_gene: TRBJ1-1; CDR3aa: CSATAAGAFF
len: 16; v_gene: TRBV18; j_gene: TRBJ2-5; CDR3aa: CASSPLRAGLTETQYF
len: 15; v_gene: TRBV10-3; j_gene: TRBJ2-1; CDR3aa: CATQIGVAGVNEQFF
len: 18; v_gene: TRBV28; j_gene: TRBJ1-3; CDR3aa: CASKSLFIGGPSGNTIYF
len: 15; v_gene: TRBV6-5; j_gene: TRBJ2-1; CDR3aa: CASRTDRESYNEQFF
len: 15; v_gene: TRBV18; j_gene: TRBJ2-6; CDR3aa: CASSPGGTGANVLTF
len: 14; v_gene: TRBV6-6; j_gene: TRBJ2-2; CDR3aa: CASSYKGPTGELFF
len: 12; v_gene: TRBV30; j_gene: TRBJ1-2; CDR3aa: CAWSVGGPGYTF
len: 16; v_gene: TRBV4-1; j_gene: TRBJ2-7; CDR3aa: CASSHLTSGATYEQYF
len: 14; v_gene: TRBV27; j_gene: TRBJ1-2; CDR3aa: CASGEGGPNYGYTF
len: 13; v_gene: TRBV28; j_gene: TRBJ1-1; CDR3aa: CASNPTVNTEAFF
len: 16; v_gene: TRBV13; j_gene: TRBJ2-2; CDR3aa: CASSTTGGTNTGELFF